This T cell receptor (beta chain) appears in the sequencing data of a study of T cells expressing NK-cell markers (dated by TCRdb to 2020 to 2021). In the study overall: Three sorted T-cell subsets (CD3+CD56+NKG2C+, CD3+CD56+NKG2C- and CD3+CD56-NKG2C+) from about 8 donors had their TCR beta-chain repertoires profiled. Among the eight sequenced donors, only one was HCMV-seronegative, while the other seven were HCMV-seropositive. All eight donors whose samples were sequenced were randomly selected healthy volunteers, three of them men and five women. Illumina HiSeq 2000/2500, MiSeq or NextSeq was used to sequence libraries as 2 x 150 bp reads.

To note about this clonotype: Its antigen is not yet known.

From the cysteine through the phenylalanine, the CDR3 covers 16 amino acids. No DNA appears here. Sequencing used an Illumina HiSeq 2000. The TCR beta cDNA libraries were made using 5'RACE template switching, a step that added both a universal primer site and unique molecular identifiers. Priming for cDNA synthesis came from the TCR beta constant segment, and two successive PCR amplification steps followed. Processing in the source paper ran as follows. Reads were demultiplexed and grouped by UMI with MIGEC, and clonotypes were assembled and quantified with MiTCR. Only TCR cDNA sequences supported by at least two reads were kept to exclude erroneous sequences. The tcR package was used for downstream repertoire analysis, and clonotypes were matched between fractions using CDR3 nucleotide sequence together with V segment. VDJmatch was used to annotate antigen specificity against VDJdb, with one amino acid substitution in CDR3 permitted. Following reprocessing of the reads by TCRdb, the data hold one row per CDR3 protein sequence and no DNA is available. The V and J calls, along with clone size, are taken from TCRdb and not from the paper's own processing. The table kept for this sample lists some 300,000 distinct CDR3 sequences. In total, the top ten clones hold approximately 0.41% of the sample.

A commercial ELISA kit detecting HCMV-specific IgG in serum was used to determine HCMV serostatus. Ficoll density gradient centrifugation was used to isolate peripheral blood mononuclear cells from blood. Overall results and qualifications from the work: Those dominant clonotypes were again the most abundant among CD3+CD56-NKG2C+ cells in a few donors, at about 25-60.1%. In roughly six donors, the dominant CD3+CD56+NKG2C+ clonotypes were among the top 10 CD8+ clonotypes and accounted for about 1.0-7.5% of CD8+ T cells. Whether the expanded NKG2C-expressing T cell clones were specific for HCMV antigens was left unclear.

The clonotype was recovered from a man younger than 35 in good health. Donor details come from another sample of the same person, matched by shared clones. Sequencing was done on a sample of blood T cells: a sorted CD56 or NKG2C T cell subset, CD4+ or CD8+ T cells, or bulk PBMC T cells (not recorded which). Here the chain combines TRBV12-3 or TRBV12-4 and TRBJ2-1; the TRBD1 assignment by TCRdb is unverifiable without DNA. The CDR3 protein sequence reads: CASSQYRGWSVGEQFF.